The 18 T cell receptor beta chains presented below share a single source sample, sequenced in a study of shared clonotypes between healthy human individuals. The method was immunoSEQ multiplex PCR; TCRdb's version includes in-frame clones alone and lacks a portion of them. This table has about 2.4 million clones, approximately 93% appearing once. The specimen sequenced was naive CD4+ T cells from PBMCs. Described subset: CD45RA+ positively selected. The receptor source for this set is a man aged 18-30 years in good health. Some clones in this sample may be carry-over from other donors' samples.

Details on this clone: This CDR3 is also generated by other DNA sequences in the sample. The CDR3 DNA follows: TGTGCCAGCAGCGTAGTGGCCGGGGAGCTGTTTTTT. Translating it yields CASSVVAGELFF. This sequence joins TRBV9 and TRBJ2-2, with D unresolved. V was trimmed by 0 bases and J by 6 bases, leaving 3 bases between them. CDR3 length: 12 amino acids. CDR1 and CDR2 (germline): SGDLS, YYNGEE.

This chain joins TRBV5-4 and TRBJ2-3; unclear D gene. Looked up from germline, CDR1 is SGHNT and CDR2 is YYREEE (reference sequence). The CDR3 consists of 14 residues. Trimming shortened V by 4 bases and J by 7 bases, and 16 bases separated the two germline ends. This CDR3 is CASSPDLAYHTQYF. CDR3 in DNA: TGTGCCAGCAGCCCGGACCTCGCTTACCATACGCAGTATTTT.

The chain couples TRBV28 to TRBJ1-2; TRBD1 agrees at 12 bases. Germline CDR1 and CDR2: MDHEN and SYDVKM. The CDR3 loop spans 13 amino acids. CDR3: CPPVVGTGGGYTF. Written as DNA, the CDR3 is TGTCCCCCCGTTGTAGGGACAGGGGGCGGCTACACCTTC.

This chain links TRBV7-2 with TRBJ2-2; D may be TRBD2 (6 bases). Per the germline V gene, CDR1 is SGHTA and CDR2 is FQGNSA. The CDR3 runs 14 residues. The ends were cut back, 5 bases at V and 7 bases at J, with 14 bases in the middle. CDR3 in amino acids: CASSLSGDGGELFF. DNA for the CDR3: TGTGCCAGCAGCCTCTCGGGGGACGGCGGGGAGCTGTTTTTT.

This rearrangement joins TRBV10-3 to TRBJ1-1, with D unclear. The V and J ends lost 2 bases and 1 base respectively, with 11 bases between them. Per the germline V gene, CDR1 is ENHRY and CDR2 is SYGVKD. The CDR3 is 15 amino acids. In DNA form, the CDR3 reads TGTGCCATCAGTGAGAGGCCCAACGGGAACACTGAAGCTTTCTTT. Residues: CAISERPNGNTEAFF.

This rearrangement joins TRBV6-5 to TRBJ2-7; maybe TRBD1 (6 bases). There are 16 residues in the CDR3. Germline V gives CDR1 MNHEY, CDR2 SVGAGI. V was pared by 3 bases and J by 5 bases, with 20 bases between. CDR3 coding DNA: TGTGCCAGCAGTTATTTCGGACAGCCGGGGAGAGACGAGCAGTACTTC. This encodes CASSYFGQPGRDEQYF.

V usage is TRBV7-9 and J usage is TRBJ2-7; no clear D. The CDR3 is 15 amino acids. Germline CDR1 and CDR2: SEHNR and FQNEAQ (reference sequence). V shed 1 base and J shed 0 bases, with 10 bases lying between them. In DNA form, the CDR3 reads TGTGCCAGCAGCTTAGTACGGCAGAGCTCCTACGAGCAGTACTTC. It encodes CASSLVRQSSYEQYF.

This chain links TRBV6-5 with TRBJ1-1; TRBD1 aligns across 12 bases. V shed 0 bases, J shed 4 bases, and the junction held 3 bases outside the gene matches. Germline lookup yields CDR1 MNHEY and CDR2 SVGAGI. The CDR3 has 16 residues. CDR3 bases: TGTGCCAGCAGTTACTCCGGGACAGGGGGCGTCACTGAAGCTTTCTTT. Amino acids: CASSYSGTGGVTEAFF.

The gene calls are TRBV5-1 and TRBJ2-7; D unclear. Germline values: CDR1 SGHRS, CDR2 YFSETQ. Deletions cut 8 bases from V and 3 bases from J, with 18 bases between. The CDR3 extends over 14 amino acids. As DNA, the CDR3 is TGCGCCAGTAAAGATATGTGGGGAAGCTACGAGCAGTACTTC. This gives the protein CASKDMWGSYEQYF.

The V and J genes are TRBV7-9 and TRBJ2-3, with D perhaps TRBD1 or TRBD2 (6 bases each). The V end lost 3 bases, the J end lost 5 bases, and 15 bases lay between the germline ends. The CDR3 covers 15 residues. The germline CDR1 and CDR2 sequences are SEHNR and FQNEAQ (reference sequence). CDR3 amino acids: CASSLEGVYGDTQYF. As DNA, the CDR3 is TGTGCCAGCAGCTTGGAGGGGGTTTACGGAGATACGCAGTATTTT.

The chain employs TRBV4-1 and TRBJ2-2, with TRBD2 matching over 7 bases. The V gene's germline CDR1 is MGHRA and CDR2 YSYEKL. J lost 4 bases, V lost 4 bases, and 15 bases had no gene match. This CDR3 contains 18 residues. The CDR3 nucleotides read TGCGCCAGCAGCCCCACCGGGAGGATCACCCCCACCACCGGGGAGCTGTTTTTT. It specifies CASSPTGRITPTTGELFF.

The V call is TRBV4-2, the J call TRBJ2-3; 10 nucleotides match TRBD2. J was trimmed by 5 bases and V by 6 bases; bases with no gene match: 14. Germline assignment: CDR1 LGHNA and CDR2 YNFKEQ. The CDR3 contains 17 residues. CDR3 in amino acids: CASSRRASGSSGDTQYF. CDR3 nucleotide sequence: TGTGCCAGCAGTCGAAGGGCTAGCGGGAGCAGTGGAGATACGCAGTATTTT.

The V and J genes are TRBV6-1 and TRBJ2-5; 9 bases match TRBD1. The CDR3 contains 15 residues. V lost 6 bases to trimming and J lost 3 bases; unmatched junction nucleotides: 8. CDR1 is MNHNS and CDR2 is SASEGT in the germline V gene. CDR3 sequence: CASSATGTGKETQYF. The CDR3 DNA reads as TGTGCCAGCAGCGCCACCGGGACAGGGAAAGAGACCCAGTACTTC.

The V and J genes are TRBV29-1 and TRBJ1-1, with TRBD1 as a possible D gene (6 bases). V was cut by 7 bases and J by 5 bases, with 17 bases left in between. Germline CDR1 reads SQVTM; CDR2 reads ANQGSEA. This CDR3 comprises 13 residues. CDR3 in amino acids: CSAARGGKTEAFF. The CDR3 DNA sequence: TGCAGCGCGGCCAGGGGCGGCAAGACTGAAGCTTTCTTT.

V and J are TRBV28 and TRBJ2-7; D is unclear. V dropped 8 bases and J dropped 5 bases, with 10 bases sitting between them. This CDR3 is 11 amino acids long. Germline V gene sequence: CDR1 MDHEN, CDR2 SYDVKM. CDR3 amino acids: CASLYRDEQYF. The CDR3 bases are TGTGCCAGCCTTTACCGGGACGAGCAGTACTTC.

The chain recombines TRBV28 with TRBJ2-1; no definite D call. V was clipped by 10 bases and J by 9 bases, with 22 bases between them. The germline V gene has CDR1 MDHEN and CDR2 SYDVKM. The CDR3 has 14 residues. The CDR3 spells CATFLPLLGSEQFF. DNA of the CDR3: TGTGCCACCTTCCTCCCCCTCCTGGGTAGTGAGCAGTTCTTC.

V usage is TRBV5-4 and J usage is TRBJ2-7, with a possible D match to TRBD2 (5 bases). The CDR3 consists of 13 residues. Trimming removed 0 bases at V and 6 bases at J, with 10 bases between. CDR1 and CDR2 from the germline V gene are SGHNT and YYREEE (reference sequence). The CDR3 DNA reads TGTGCCAGCAGCTTGGGAGGGCCTTCCGAGCAGTACTTC. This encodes CASSLGGPSEQYF.

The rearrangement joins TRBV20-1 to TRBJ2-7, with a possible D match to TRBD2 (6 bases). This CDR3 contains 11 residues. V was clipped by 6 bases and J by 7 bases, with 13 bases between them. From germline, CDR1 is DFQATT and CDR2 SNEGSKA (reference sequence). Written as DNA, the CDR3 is TGCAGTGCCAAGGGAGGAGGGGAGCAGTACTTC. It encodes CSAKGGGEQYF.